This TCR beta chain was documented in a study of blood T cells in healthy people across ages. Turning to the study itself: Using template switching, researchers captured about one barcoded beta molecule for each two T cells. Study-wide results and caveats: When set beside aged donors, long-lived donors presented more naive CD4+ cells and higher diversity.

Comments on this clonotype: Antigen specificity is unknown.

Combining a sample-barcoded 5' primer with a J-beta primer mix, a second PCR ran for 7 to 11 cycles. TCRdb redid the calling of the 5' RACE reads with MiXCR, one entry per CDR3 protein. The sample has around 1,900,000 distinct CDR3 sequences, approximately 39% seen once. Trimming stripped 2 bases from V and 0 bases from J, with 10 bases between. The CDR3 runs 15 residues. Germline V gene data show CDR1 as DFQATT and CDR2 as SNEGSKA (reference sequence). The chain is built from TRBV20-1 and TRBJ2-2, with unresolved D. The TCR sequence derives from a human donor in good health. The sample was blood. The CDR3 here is CSARSANANTGELFF. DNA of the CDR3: TGCAGTGCTAGATCCGCCAACGCGAACACCGGGGAGCTGTTTTTT.